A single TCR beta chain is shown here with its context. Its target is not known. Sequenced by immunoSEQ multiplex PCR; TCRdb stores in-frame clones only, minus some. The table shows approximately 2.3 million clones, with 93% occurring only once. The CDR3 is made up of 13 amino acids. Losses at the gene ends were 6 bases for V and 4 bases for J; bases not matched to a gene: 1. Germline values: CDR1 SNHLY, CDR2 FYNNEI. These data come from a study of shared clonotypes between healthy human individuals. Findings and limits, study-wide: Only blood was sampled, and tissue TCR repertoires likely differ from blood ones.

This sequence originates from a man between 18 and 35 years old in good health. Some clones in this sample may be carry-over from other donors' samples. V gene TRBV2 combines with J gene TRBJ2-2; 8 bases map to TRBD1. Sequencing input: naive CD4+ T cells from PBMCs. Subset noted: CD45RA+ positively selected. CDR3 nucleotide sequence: TGTGCCAGCAGGGGACAGGCCACCGGGGAGCTGTTTTTT. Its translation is CASRGQATGELFF.